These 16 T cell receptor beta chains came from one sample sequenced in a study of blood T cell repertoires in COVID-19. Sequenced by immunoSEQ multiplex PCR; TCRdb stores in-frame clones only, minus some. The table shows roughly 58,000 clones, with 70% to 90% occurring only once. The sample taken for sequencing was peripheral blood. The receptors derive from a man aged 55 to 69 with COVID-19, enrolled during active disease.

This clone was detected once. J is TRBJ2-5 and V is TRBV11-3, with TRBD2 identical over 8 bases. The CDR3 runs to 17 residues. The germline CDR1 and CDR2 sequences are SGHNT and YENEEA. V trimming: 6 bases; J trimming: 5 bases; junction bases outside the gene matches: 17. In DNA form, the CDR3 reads TGTGCCAGCAGTTCAGCCCGGGCTAGCGGGCGGGTGGAGACCCAGTACTTC. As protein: CASSSARASGRVETQYF.

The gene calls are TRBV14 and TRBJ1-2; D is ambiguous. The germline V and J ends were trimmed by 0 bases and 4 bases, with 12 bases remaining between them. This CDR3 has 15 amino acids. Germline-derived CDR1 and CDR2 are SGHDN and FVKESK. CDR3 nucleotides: TGTGCCAGCAGCCAAGATAGGCAGGCTGCCTATGGCTACACCTTC. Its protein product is CASSQDRQAAYGYTF.

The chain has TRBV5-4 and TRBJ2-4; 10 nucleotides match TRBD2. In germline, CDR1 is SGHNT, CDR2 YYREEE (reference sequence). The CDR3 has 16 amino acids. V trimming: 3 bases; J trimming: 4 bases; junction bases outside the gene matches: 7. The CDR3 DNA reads TGTGCCAGCAGCTGGTATAGCGGGGGGACTAAAAACATTCAGTACTTC. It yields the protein CASSWYSGGTKNIQYF.

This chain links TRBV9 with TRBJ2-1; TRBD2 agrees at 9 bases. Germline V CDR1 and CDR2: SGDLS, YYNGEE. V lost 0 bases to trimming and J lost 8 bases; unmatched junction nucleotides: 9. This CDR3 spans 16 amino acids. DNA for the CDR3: TGTGCCAGCAGCGTAGTCGGGCTAGCGGGATTCGATGAGCAGTTCTTC. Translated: CASSVVGLAGFDEQFF.

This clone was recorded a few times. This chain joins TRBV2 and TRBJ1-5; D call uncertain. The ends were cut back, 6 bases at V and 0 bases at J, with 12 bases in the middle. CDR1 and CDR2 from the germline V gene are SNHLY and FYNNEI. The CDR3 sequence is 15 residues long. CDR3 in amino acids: CASRSDTYSNQPQHF. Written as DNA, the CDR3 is TGTGCCAGCAGGTCCGACACTTATAGCAATCAGCCCCAGCATTTT. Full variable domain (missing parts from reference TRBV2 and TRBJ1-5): EPEVTQTPSHQVTQMGQEVILRCVPISNHLYFYWYRQILGQKVEFLVSFYNNEISEKSEIFDDQFSVERPDGSNFTLKIRSTKLEDSAMYFCASRSDTYSNQPQHFGDGTRLSIL.

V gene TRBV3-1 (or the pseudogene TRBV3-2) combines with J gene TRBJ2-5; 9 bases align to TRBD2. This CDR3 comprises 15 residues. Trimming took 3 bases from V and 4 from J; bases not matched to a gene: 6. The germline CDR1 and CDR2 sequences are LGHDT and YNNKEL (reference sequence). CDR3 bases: TGTGCCAGCAGCCAGCCCGTAGCGGGGGTAGAGACCCAGTACTTC. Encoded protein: CASSQPVAGVETQYF.

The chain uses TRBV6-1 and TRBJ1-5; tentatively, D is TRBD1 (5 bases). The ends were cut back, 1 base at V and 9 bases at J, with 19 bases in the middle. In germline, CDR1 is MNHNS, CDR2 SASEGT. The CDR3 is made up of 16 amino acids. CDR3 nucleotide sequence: TGTGCCAGCAGTGAAGAGTGGCAGGCCTGGGGCCCGCCCCAGCATTTT. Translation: CASSEEWQAWGPPQHF.

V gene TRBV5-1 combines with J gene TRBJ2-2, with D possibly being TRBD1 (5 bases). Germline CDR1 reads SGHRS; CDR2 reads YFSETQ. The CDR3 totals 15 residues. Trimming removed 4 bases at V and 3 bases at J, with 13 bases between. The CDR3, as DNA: TGCGCCAGCAGCGAACGAGGACACTACACCGGGGAGCTGTTTTTT. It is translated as CASSERGHYTGELFF.

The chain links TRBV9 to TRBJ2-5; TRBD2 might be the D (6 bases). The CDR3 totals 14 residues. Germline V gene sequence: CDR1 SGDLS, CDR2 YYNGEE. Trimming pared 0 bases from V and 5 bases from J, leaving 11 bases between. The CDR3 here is CASSVDPGVETQYF. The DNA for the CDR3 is TGTGCCAGCAGCGTAGATCCGGGGGTGGAGACCCAGTACTTC.

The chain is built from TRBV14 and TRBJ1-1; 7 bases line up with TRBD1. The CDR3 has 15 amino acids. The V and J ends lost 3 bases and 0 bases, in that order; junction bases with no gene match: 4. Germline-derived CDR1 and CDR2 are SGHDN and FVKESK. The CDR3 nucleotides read TGTGCCAGCAGCCACCGGACAGGCATGAACACTGAAGCTTTCTTT. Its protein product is CASSHRTGMNTEAFF.

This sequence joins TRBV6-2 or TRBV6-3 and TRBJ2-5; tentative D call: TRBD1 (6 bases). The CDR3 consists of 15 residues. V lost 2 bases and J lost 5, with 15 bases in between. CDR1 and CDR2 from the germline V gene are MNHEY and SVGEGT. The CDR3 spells CASSYRGRGPETQYF. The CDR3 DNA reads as TGTGCCAGCAGTTACCGTGGCAGGGGCCCTGAGACCCAGTACTTC.

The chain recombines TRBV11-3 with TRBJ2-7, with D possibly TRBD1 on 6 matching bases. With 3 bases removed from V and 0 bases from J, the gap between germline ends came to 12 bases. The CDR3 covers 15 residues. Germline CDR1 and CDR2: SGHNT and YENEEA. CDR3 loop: CASSLRDTSSYEQYF. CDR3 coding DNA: TGTGCCAGCAGCTTGAGGGACACTAGCTCCTACGAGCAGTACTTC.

As DNA, the CDR3 is TGTGCCAGTAGTACCAGCGAGAGTGGCAATCAGCCCCAGCATTTT. The encoded protein is CASSTSESGNQPQHF. The V gene is TRBV19, the J gene TRBJ1-5; D is undetermined. The CDR3 contains 15 residues. The V end was cut by 4 bases, the J end by 2 bases, with 12 bases between. CDR1 is LNHDA and CDR2 is SQIVND in the germline V gene (reference sequence). Complete variable domain (other parts from reference TRBV19 and TRBJ1-5): DGGITQSPKYLFRKEGQNVTLSCEQNLNHDAMYWYRQDPGQGLRLIYYSQIVNDFQKGDIAEGYSVSREKKESFPLTVTSAQKNPTAFYLCASSTSESGNQPQHFGDGTRLSIL.

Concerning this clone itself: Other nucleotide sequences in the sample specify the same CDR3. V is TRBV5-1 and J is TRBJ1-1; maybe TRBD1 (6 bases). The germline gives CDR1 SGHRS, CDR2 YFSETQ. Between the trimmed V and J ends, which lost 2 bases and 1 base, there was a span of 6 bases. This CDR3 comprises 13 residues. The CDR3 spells CASSLGGNTEAFF. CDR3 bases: TGCGCCAGCAGCTTAGGGGGGAACACTGAAGCTTTCTTT.

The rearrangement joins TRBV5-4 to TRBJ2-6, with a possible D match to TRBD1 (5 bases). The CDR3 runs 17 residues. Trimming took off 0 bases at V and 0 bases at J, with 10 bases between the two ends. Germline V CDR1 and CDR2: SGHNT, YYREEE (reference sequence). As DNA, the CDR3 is TGTGCCAGCAGCTTGGGCAGGGCTAGCTCTGGGGCCAACGTCCTGACTTTC. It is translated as CASSLGRASSGANVLTF. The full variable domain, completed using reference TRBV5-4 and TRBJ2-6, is ETGVTQSPTHLIKTRGQQVTLRCSSQSGHNTVSWYQQALGQGPQFIFQYYREEENGRGNFPPRFSGLQFPNYSSELNVNALELDDSALYLCASSLGRASSGANVLTFGAGSRLTVL.

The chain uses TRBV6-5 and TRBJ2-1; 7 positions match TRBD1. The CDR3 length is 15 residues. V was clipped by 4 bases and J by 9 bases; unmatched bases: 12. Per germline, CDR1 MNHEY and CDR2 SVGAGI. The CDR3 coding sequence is TGTGCCAGCAGTTCGGGACAGACCAAGCTTGTTGAGCAGTTCTTC. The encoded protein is CASSSGQTKLVEQFF.